These T cell receptor beta chains were read from a single sample in a study of patients and donors after allogeneic stem cell transplantation. TCRdb re-called the RT-PCR reads through MiXCR, storing one row per CDR3 protein. The data hold 37,000 or so distinct CDR3 sequences, with about 30% observed a single time. The source material was blood, either unsorted or a sorted T cell fraction (not recorded which). The receptors originated from a human donor who was either an allogeneic HSCT recipient or a stem cell or donor lymphocyte infusion donor (not recorded which). It is not recorded whose cells these are; they may come from a transplant donor. CDR3s include the opening cysteine and the closing phenylalanine or tryptophan. The D gene is left open where the match is weak. Expanded clones get a size class; other rows say once, few or many, or leave the size out.

D	V	J	size	DNA	CDR3
.	TRBV5-6	TRBJ1-5	many	TGTGCCAGCAGCCCCACAGGGCACAATCAGCCCCAGCATTTT	CASSPTGHNQPQHF
.	TRBV11-2	TRBJ2-5	.	TGTGCCAGCAGCCAAGGTCCCAGGGGAGAGACCCAGTACTTC	CASSQGPRGETQYF
.	TRBV6-5	TRBJ2-1	few	TGTGCCAGCAGTTTATACGGGCGGGCCTACAATGAGCAGTTCTTC	CASSLYGRAYNEQFF
.	TRBV5-1	TRBJ2-1	.	TGCGCCAGCAGCTTGGTCGGCCGAACCTCCTACAATGAGCAGTTCTTC	CASSLVGRTSYNEQFF
TRBD1	TRBV5-4	TRBJ2-7	.	TGTGCCAGCAGCACCGACTACAGGGGGCACGAGCAGTACTTC	CASSTDYRGHEQYF
TRBD2	TRBV5-6	TRBJ2-7	few	TGTGCCAGCAGCTTGGTACTAGCGGCATACGAGCAGTACTTC	CASSLVLAAYEQYF
.	TRBV12-3/TRBV12-4	TRBJ2-3	.	TGTGCCAGCAGTTTGGCCGAATCAGATACGCAGTATTTT	CASSLAESDTQYF
TRBD1	TRBV4-3	TRBJ2-2	few	TGCGCCAGCAGCCCGCCGGGACAGGCCGGGACCGGGGAGCTGTTTTTT	CASSPPGQAGTGELFF
.	TRBV29-1	TRBJ2-3	.	TGCAGCGTTGATTTGATCTGGTGGGATACGCAGTATTTT	CSVDLIWWDTQYF
.	TRBV28	TRBJ2-6	.	TGTGCCAGCACTGGGAAGGTCTTGAGCTCTGGGGCCAACGTCCTGACTTTC	CASTGKVLSSGANVLTF
.	TRBV6-2/TRBV6-3	TRBJ2-1	.	TGTGCCAGCAGTTACTCGAGGTCTCGGCCCGACATTTGGAATGAGCAGTTCTTC	CASSYSRSRPDIWNEQFF
.	TRBV28	TRBJ2-2	few	TGTGCCAGCAGTTTTGGGTCTAGCGATCAGAACACCGGGGAGCTGTTTTTT	CASSFGSSDQNTGELFF
.	TRBV7-6	TRBJ1-5	few	TGTGCCAGCAGCTTGGGAGGGAGGCAGAGCAATCAGCCCCAGCATTTT	CASSLGGRQSNQPQHF
.	TRBV5-1	TRBJ2-7	.	TGCGCCAGCAGCCTAGACAGGAGCTGGCAGTACTTC	CASSLDRSWQYF
.	TRBV25-1	TRBJ1-3	.	TGTGCCAGCAGTGAATTGGAGGAGTGTCTAAGGCAACACGCCATATATTTT	CASSELEECLRQHAIYF